Reported below is one T cell receptor (beta chain). The antigen remains unidentified. This sample stems from a study of T-cell memory formation after mild COVID-19. V trimming: 6 bases; J trimming: 4 bases; junction bases outside the gene matches: 12. The V gene's germline CDR1 is MNHEY and CDR2 SMNVEV (reference sequence). The CDR3 length is 17 residues. TCRdb itself ran the 5' RACE reads through MiXCR, one entry per CDR3 protein. The repertoire has some 120,000 distinct CDR3 sequences, about 15% of them found once; the top ten carry around 14%. Study observations and caveats: Pre-infection memory carried some responding clones, suggesting that cross-reactive memory joined.

The chain links TRBV27 to TRBJ2-5; 12 bases map to TRBD2. This sequence was found in an adult woman who had mild COVID-19 (a few samples of this study predate the infection). Cell type and time point are not known. Sequencing used PBMCs or a T cell subset sorted from them (not recorded which). The CDR3 sequence is CASSTTSGSLFPETQYF. CDR3 in DNA: TGTGCCAGCAGCACGACTAGCGGGAGCTTATTTCCAGAGACCCAGTACTTC.